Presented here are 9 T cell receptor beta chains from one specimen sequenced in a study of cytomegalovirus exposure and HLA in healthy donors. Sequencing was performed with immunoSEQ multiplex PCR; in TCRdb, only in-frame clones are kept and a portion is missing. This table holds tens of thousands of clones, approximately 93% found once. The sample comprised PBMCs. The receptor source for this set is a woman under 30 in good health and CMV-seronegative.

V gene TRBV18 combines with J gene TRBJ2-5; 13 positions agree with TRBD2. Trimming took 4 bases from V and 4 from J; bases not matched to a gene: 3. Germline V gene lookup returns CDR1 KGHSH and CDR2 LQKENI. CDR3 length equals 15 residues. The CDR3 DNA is TGTGCCAGCTCACTTGGACTAGCGGGAGTAGAGACCCAGTACTTC. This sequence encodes CASSLGLAGVETQYF.

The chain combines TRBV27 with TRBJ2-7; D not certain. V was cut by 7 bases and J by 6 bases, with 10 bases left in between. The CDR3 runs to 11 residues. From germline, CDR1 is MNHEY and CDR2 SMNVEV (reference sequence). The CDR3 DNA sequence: TGTGCCAGCAATGGAGCGTCCGAGCAGTACGTC. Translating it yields CASNGASEQYV.

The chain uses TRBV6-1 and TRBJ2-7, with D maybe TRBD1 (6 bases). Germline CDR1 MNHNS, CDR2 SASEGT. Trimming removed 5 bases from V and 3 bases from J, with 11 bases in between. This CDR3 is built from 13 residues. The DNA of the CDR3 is TGTGCCAGCAGTTTCCGGGACATCTACGAGCAGTACTTC. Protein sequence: CASSFRDIYEQYF.

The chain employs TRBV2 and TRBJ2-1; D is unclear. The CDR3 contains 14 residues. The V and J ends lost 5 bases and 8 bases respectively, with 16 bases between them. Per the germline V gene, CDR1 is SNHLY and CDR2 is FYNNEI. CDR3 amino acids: CASSKLLTSDEQFF. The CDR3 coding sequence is TGTGCCAGCAGTAAACTACTAACCTCTGATGAGCAGTTCTTC.

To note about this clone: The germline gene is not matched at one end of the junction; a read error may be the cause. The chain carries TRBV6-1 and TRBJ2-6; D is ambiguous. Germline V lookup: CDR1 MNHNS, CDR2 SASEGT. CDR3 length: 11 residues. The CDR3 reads CASSEPPPLAF. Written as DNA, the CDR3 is TGTGCCAGCAGTGAACCCCCGCCACTGGCTTTC.

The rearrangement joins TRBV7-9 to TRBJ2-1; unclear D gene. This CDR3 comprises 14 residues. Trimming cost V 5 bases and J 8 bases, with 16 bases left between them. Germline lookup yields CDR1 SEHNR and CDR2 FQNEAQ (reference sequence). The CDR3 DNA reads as TGTGCCAGCAGCCGACTCTCCGGTGCGCATGAGCAGTTCTTC. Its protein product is CASSRLSGAHEQFF.

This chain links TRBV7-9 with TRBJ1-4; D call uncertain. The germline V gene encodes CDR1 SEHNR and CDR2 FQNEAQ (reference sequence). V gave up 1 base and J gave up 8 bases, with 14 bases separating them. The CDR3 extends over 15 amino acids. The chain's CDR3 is CASSLVPGSEEKLFF. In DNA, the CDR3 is TGTGCCAGCAGCTTAGTACCGGGATCGGAGGAAAAACTGTTTTTT.

The CDR3, as DNA: TGTGCCAGTTTTAATAACAGGGGCCACTACGAGCAGTACGTC. The encoded protein is CASFNNRGHYEQYV. This chain links TRBV19 with TRBJ2-7, with 7 bases identical to TRBD1. Looked up from germline, CDR1 is LNHDA and CDR2 is SQIVND (reference sequence). The CDR3 length is 14 residues. Losses at the gene ends were 8 bases for V and 3 bases for J; bases not matched to a gene: 10.

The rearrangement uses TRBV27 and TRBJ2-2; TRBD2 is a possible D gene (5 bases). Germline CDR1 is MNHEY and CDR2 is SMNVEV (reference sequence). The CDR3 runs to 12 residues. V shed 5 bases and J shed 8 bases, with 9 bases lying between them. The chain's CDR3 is CASSEDFGELFF. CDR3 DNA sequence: TGTGCCAGCAGTGAGGACTTTGGGGAGCTGTTTTTT.